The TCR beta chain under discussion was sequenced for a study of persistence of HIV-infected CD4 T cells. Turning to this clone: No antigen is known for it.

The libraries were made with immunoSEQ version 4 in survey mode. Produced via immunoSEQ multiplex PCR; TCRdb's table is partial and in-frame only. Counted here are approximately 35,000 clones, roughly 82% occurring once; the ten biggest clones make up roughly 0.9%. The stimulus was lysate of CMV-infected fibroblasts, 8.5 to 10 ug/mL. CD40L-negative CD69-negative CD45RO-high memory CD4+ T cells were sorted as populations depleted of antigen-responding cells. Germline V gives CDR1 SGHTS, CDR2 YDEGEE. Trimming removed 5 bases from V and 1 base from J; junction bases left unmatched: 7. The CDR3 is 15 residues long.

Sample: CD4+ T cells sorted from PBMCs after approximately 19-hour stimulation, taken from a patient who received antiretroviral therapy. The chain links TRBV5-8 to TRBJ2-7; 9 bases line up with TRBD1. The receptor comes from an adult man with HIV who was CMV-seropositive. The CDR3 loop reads CASRRDRAASYEQYF. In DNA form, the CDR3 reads TGTGCCAGCAGGAGGGACAGGGCCGCTTCCTACGAGCAGTACTTC.